This TCR beta chain was captured in a study of graft-versus-host responses after intestinal transplantation. The length of the CDR3 is 15 residues. The V gene's germline CDR1 is MNHNS and CDR2 SASEGT. Trimming took 5 bases from V and 2 from J, leaving 16 bases between them. TCRdb's copy holds only in-frame clones and misses some; the assay was immunoSEQ multiplex PCR. The sample carries 85,000 to 90,000 clones, more than 90% recorded once. Note on this clone: Antigen specificity is unknown.

The rearrangement uses TRBV6-1 and TRBJ2-7; TRBD2 is a possible D gene (5 bases). The sequence was obtained from a human donor who received an intestinal transplant. Sequencing was performed on unstimulated CD4+ T cells sorted from spleen or lymph node cells, taken before intestinal transplant. The CDR3 DNA is TGTGCCAGCAGTACAACACTAGTGACCACCTACGAGCAGTACTTC. It specifies CASSTTLVTTYEQYF.